This TCR beta chain is drawn from a study of T cell repertoires in ileal Crohn's disease. Across the whole study: The M0 sample came from the inflamed ileal portion of the resected specimen.

The repertoire was sequenced with immunoSEQ multiplex PCR; TCRdb's copy has only in-frame clones and lacks some. The data show some 11,000 clones, roughly 87% seen once. As to time point: inflamed ileum from the surgical specimen. Eligibility required adulthood, ileal or ileocolonic Crohn's disease and indicated ileocolonic resection. The CDR3 has 14 residues. CDR1 and CDR2 from the germline V gene are LNHDA and SQIVND (reference sequence). With V trimmed by 5 bases and J by 1 base, 3 bases remained unmatched. Sequenced sample: ileal tissue. The chain carries TRBV19 and TRBJ2-5, with 8 bases that match TRBD2. This receptor was taken from an adult with Crohn's disease. CDR3 bases: TGTGCCAGTAGTCGAACTAGCGGCCAAGAGACCCAGTACTTC. Protein sequence: CASSRTSGQETQYF.